What follows describes a single T cell receptor beta chain. Its target is not known. This entry comes from a study of cytomegalovirus exposure and HLA in healthy donors. Study-level findings and limits: TCR beta V segments were, for the most part, productive about 87% or about 30% of the time in an earlier analysis. Analyzed later, association rates of TCRs varied across HLA loci, with DRB1 most and HLA-C fewest. In a later analysis, HLA-associated TCR beta chains were more clonally expanded than equally common others. In a later analysis, a missense DCLRE1C variant was linked to TCR beta V- and J-gene trimming.

CDR1 is MDHEN, CDR2 SYDVKM, per germline. V dropped 6 bases and J dropped 5 bases, with 19 bases sitting between them. This CDR3 has 16 residues. In the PCR, 60 Vbeta and 13 Jbeta primers were used. Method: immunoSEQ multiplex PCR; TCRdb's copy keeps in-frame clones and lacks some. The sample totals about 150,000 clones. The sequence came from a woman in her 50s in good health and CMV-seronegative. Sequences were obtained from PBMCs. The chain employs TRBV28 and TRBJ1-4, with D perhaps TRBD1 (6 bases). CDR3 sequence reads: CASRHYGTPNNEKLFF. CDR3 DNA: TGTGCCAGCAGACACTACGGGACACCCAACAATGAAAAACTGTTTTTT.